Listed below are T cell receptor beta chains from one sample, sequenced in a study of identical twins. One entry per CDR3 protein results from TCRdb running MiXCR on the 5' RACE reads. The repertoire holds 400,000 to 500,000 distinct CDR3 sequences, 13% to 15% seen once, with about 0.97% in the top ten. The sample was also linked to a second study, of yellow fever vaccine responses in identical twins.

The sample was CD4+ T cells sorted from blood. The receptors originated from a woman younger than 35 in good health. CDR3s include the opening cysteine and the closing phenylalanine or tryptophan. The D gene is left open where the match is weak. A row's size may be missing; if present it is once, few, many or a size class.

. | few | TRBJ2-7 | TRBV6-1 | CASSESRVPYEQYF | TGTGCCAGCAGTGAATCGCGGGTTCCCTACGAGCAGTACTTC
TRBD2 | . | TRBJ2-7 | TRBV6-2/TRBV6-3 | CASSWTSSTYEQYF | TGTGCCAGCAGTTGGACTAGCAGTACCTACGAGCAGTACTTC
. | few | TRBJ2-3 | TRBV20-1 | CSARLRGTSTDTQYF | TGCAGTGCTAGATTAAGGGGAACTAGCACAGATACGCAGTATTTT
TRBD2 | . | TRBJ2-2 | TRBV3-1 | CASSPSGGAGDTGELFF | TGTGCCAGCAGTCCTAGCGGGGGTGCCGGGGACACCGGGGAGCTGTTTTTT
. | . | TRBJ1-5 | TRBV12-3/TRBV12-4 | CASSSTGLGPQHF | TGTGCCAGCAGTTCGACAGGCCTGGGGCCCCAGCATTTT
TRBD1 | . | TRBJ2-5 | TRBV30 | CAWSVQGVRGETQYF | TGTGCCTGGAGTGTTCAGGGGGTTAGGGGAGAGACCCAGTACTTC
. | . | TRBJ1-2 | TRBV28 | CASSFRQGYGYTF | TGTGCCAGCAGTTTTCGGCAGGGGTATGGCTACACCTTC
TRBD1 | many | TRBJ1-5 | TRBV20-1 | CSASYIWDRGEPQHF | TGCAGTGCTAGCTATATATGGGACAGGGGAGAGCCCCAGCATTTT
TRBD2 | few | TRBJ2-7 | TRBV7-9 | CASSTQGDYYEQYF | TGTGCCAGCAGCACCCAAGGGGACTACTACGAGCAGTACTTC
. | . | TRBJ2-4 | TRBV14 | CASSQGGMTKNIQYF | TGTGCCAGCAGCCAAGGGGGAATGACCAAAAACATTCAGTACTTC
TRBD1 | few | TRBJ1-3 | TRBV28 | CASETGGSGAGNTIYF | TGTGCCAGCGAAACAGGGGGCAGTGGTGCTGGAAACACCATATATTTT
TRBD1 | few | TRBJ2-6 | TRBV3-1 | CASSIPGGSGANVLTF | TGTGCCAGCAGCATCCCAGGGGGCTCTGGGGCCAACGTCCTGACTTTC
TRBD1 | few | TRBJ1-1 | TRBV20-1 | CSATRTGGEAFF | TGCAGTGCTACCAGGACAGGGGGCGAAGCTTTCTTT
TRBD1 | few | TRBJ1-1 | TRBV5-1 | CASSQGQGPEAFF | TGCGCCAGCAGCCAAGGACAGGGACCTGAAGCTTTCTTT
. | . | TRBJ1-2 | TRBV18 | CASSRFAQGNYGYTF | TGTGCCAGCTCACGTTTTGCACAGGGAAACTATGGCTACACCTTC
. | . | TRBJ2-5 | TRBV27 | CASSLGPQWETQYF | TGTGCCAGCAGTTTGGGGCCTCAGTGGGAGACCCAGTACTTC
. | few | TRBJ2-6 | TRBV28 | CASSSPTSYSGANVLTF | TGTGCCAGCAGTTCCCCAACCTCTTATTCTGGGGCCAACGTCCTGACTTTC
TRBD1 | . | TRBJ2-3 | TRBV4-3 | CASSQAAPGQVFVDTQYF | TGCGCCAGCAGCCAAGCCGCGCCGGGACAGGTGTTTGTAGATACGCAGTATTTT
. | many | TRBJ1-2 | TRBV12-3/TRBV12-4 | CASSLSNYGYTF | TGTGCCAGCAGTTTATCAAACTATGGCTACACCTTC
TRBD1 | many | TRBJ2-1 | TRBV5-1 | CASSSTRTGYNEQFF | TGCGCCAGCAGCTCAACCAGGACAGGGTACAATGAGCAGTTCTTC
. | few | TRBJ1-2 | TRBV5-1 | CASSLSEGYGYTF | TGCGCCAGCAGCTTATCCGAGGGCTATGGCTACACCTTC
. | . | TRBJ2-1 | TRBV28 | CASSLPRASHEQFF | TGTGCCAGCAGTTTACCCCGGGCTAGCCATGAGCAGTTCTTC
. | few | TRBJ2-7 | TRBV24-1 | CATARTDYEQYF | TGTGCCACCGCCCGGACAGACTACGAGCAGTACTTC
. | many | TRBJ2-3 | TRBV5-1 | CASSSDKSTDTQYF | TGCGCCAGCAGCTCGGACAAGAGCACAGATACGCAGTATTTT
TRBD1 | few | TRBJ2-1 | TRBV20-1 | CSAAPGQSTYNEQFF | TGCAGTGCTGCTCCGGGACAGTCGACCTACAATGAGCAGTTCTTC
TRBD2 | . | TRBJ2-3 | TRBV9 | CASSASGGGLLDTQYF | TGTGCCAGCAGCGCTAGCGGGGGGGGTTTGTTAGATACGCAGTATTTT
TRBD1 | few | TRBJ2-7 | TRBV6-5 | CASKGTGEQYF | TGTGCCAGCAAAGGGACAGGCGAGCAGTACTTC
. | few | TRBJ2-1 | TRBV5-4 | CASSSIKGYNEQFF | TGTGCCAGCAGCTCGATTAAGGGTTACAATGAGCAGTTCTTC
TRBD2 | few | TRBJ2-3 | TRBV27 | CASSLEASGSATDTQYF | TGTGCCAGCAGTTTGGAGGCTAGCGGGAGTGCGACAGATACGCAGTATTTT
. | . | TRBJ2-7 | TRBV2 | CASSEVRGLSEQYF | TGTGCCAGCAGTGAAGTCAGGGGTCTGTCGGAGCAGTACTTC
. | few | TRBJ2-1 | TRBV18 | CASSPPATNSRNEQFF | TGTGCCAGCTCACCGCCTGCGACGAATTCGCGGAATGAGCAGTTCTTC
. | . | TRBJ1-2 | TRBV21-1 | CASSNPPDRDDYGYTF | TGTGCCAGCAGCAACCCGCCGGACAGGGACGACTATGGCTACACCTTC
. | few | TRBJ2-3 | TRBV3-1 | CASEGGAGTDTQYF | TGTGCCAGCGAAGGGGGAGCGGGCACAGATACGCAGTATTTT
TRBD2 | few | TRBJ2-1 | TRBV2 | CASGNGGALNEQFF | TGTGCCAGCGGAAACGGGGGGGCCCTCAATGAGCAGTTCTTC